These 9 T cell receptor beta chains share one sample of origin, sequenced in a study of blood T cells in healthy people across ages (dated by TCRdb to about 2015). Libraries were made using 5' RACE. The sequencer listed for this sample is Illumina HiSeq 2500. A second PCR of about 7 to 12 cycles was performed with a sample-barcoded 5' primer and a J-beta primer mix. TCRdb redid the processing of the public reads, applying fastp at Q25 and MiXCR, and retained in-frame beta chains. Each entry is one CDR3 protein sequence, shown with its most common DNA and genes. Here the sample has more than 600,000 distinct CDR3 sequences; 25% occur a single time. More than 8.5% of the sample rests with the top ten. This sample also appeared in a second study, on T cells of mothers and their children.

Material: blood. These receptors were collected from a boy aged 5-17 years in good health.

This rearrangement joins TRBV6-6 to TRBJ2-7, with 7 bases aligning to TRBD2. Per germline, CDR1 MNHNY and CDR2 SVGAGI (reference sequence). CDR3 size: 15 residues. Unmatched junction bases numbered 16, after V lost 7 bases and J lost 7 bases. The CDR3 nucleotides read TGTGCCAGCACTCATTCTTGGGAGGGTCGAAGGGAGCAGTACTTC. Translated: CASTHSWEGRREQYF.

J is TRBJ2-5 and V is TRBV6-5; 8 bases agree with TRBD2. The germline V gene has CDR1 MNHEY and CDR2 SVGAGI. V shed 1 base, J shed 5 bases, and the junction held 9 bases outside the gene matches. CDR3 length equals 16 residues. The CDR3 DNA follows: TGTGCCAGCAGTTACTACGGGAGGGTGCGTTGGGAGACCCAGTACTTC. This gives the protein CASSYYGRVRWETQYF.

This clonotype appeared a few times. The gene calls are TRBV29-1 and TRBJ2-1; D gene uncertain. CDR1 and CDR2 from the germline V gene are SQVTM and ANQGSEA. The CDR3 totals 12 residues. V gave up 4 bases and J gave up 3 bases, with 7 bases separating them. Here the CDR3 DNA reads TGCAGCGTTGGACCTAGCTACAATGAGCAGTTCTTC. This translates into CSVGPSYNEQFF.

The chain links TRBV12-3 or TRBV12-4 to TRBJ2-7, with D possibly being TRBD1 (8 bases). The CDR3 is 16 residues long. Deletions cut 7 bases from V and 6 bases from J, with 25 bases between. The CDR3 DNA sequence: TGTGCCAGCACCCCTGGGGGGGACAGGCTTAATGGCGAGCAGTACTTC. Protein product: CASTPGGDRLNGEQYF.

CDR3 protein: CASSRTGTGGHEQYF. Written as DNA, the CDR3 is TGTGCCAGCAGCCGTACCGGGACAGGGGGCCACGAGCAGTACTTC. The chain joins TRBV6-1 to TRBJ2-7; 12 bases are a match to TRBD1. Germline V CDR1 and CDR2: MNHNS, SASEGT. The CDR3 contains 15 residues. The trim removed 6 bases at V and 5 bases at J, leaving 8 bases unmatched.

The chain uses TRBV12-3 or TRBV12-4 and TRBJ1-4; 10 bases are a match to TRBD1. CDR3 size: 16 residues. Germline trimming cut 5 bases from V and 4 bases from J; bases unmatched to any gene: 7. For the CDR3, the DNA is TGTGCCAGCAGTACCGGACAGGGGGGTTTTAATGAAAAACTGTTTTTT. It encodes CASSTGQGGFNEKLFF.

V usage is TRBV5-1 and J usage is TRBJ2-1; 14 bases align to TRBD2. CDR3 length equals 17 residues. The J segment lost 5 bases and the V segment lost 3 bases, leaving 7 bases of the junction unmatched. The germline V gene has CDR1 SGHRS and CDR2 YFSETQ. The chain's CDR3 is CASSSWTSGRMNNEQFF. The CDR3 bases are TGCGCCAGCAGCTCATGGACTAGCGGGAGGATGAACAATGAGCAGTTCTTC.

V gene TRBV28 combines with J gene TRBJ1-5; no clear D gene. There are 17 residues in the CDR3. Per germline, CDR1 MDHEN and CDR2 SYDVKM. With 5 bases removed from V and 0 bases from J, the gap between germline ends came to 17 bases. CDR3 amino acids: CASSRGSLGLSNQPQHF. The CDR3 DNA sequence: TGTGCCAGCAGTCGTGGGTCGTTGGGCCTTAGCAATCAGCCCCAGCATTTT.

The rearrangement links TRBV2 to TRBJ2-5; the D is unclear. The end of the DNA aligns better with TRBJ2-1, so the J call may be wrong. Germline V gene sequence: CDR1 SNHLY, CDR2 FYNNEI. The CDR3 totals 13 residues. The CDR3 region is CASAPPTENEQFF. The CDR3 region has the DNA TGTGCCAGCGCCCCCCCCACAGAGAATGAGCAGTTCTTC.